The T cell receptor beta chain under discussion was sequenced for a study of breast tumors, draining lymph nodes, adjacent tissues. TCRdb passed the multiplex PCR reads through MiXCR, listing each CDR3 protein once. The table records over 200,000 distinct CDR3 sequences, less than 40% of them present only once. Comment on this clonotype: No antigen is known for it.

Regarding the study as a whole: That most tumor T cells come from lymph nodes remained unproven. Luminal-like breast cancer showed significantly greater tumor-nontumor repertoire similarity than basal-like breast cancer did.

The germline V gene has CDR1 MNHEY and CDR2 SVGEGT. The CDR3 has 15 residues. V lost 6 bases to trimming and J lost 6 bases; unmatched junction nucleotides: 11. The lymph nodes were axillary draining lymph nodes from breast cancer patients. Sample: axillary lymph node tissue. The chain is built from TRBV6-2 or TRBV6-3 and TRBJ1-5; TRBD1 aligns across 7 bases. The TCR comes from a female donor with breast cancer. Some clones in this sample may be carry-over from other donors' samples. The CDR3 DNA reads as TGTGCCAGCAGCGATACAGGGGTCTCACCTCAGCCCCAGCATTTT. This translates into CASSDTGVSPQPQHF.